One and the same sample provided the 25 T cell receptor beta chains below, sequenced in a study of shared clonotypes between healthy human individuals. Profiled with immunoSEQ multiplex PCR; TCRdb holds only in-frame clones, not every one. The sample includes 2,100,000 or so clones, around 95% of them seen just once. Sequenced: naive CD4+ T cells sorted from blood. Documented subset: CD45RA+ positively selected. These receptors all stem from a man younger than 30 in good health.

J is TRBJ2-5 and V is TRBV18; TRBD2 matches at 11 bases. The CDR3 sequence is 15 residues long. Germline CDR1 KGHSH, CDR2 LQKENI. Unmatched junction bases numbered 8, after V lost 6 bases and J lost 5 bases. CDR3 nucleotides: TGTGCCAGCTCGAAGACTAGCGGGATGGGGGAGACCCAGTACTTC. It specifies CASSKTSGMGETQYF.

CDR3 bases: TGTGCCAGCAGTCCTCTCGGACAGACACACACTGAAGCTTTCTTT. This encodes CASSPLGQTHTEAFF. The J gene is TRBJ1-1, the V gene TRBV27, with D possibly TRBD1 on 6 matching bases. This CDR3 is built from 15 residues. V shed 5 bases and J shed 3 bases, with 16 bases lying between them. From germline, CDR1 is MNHEY and CDR2 SMNVEV (reference sequence).

The chain joins TRBV27 to TRBJ1-4; D remains unclear. V was clipped by 7 bases and J by 0 bases, with 9 bases between them. Germline V CDR1 and CDR2: MNHEY, SMNVEV (reference sequence). The CDR3 is 14 amino acids. The CDR3: CASTSLATNEKLFF. CDR3 sequence (DNA): TGTGCCAGCACCTCCCTCGCAACTAATGAAAAACTGTTTTTT.

About this clone itself: The junction does not match germline at one end; this may be a read error. The chain carries TRBV6-5 and TRBJ2-7; the D call may be TRBD1 or TRBD2 (5 bases each). The CDR3 contains 12 residues. The germline V gene has CDR1 MNHEY and CDR2 SVGAGI. In nucleotides, the CDR3 is TGTGCCAGCAGTTACTCGCCGGGACGCTCGAACTTC. This codes for CASSYSPGRSNF.

The chain couples TRBV5-4 to TRBJ1-6, with D maybe TRBD1 (6 bases). Germline V lookup: CDR1 SGHNT, CDR2 YYREEE (reference sequence). V was cut by 9 bases and J by 7 bases, with 11 bases left in between. This CDR3 has 12 residues. The CDR3 DNA reads TGTGCCACCGGGGGGCGGAATTCACCCCTCCACTTT. Residues: CATGGRNSPLHF.

This chain links TRBV10-3 with TRBJ1-6, with a tentative D call TRBD1 (5 bases). Germline V gene sequence: CDR1 ENHRY, CDR2 SYGVKD. V lost 1 base to trimming and J lost 7 bases, with 14 bases between them. The CDR3 loop spans 16 amino acids. The CDR3 loop is CAISEFTGGGNSPLHF. The CDR3 nucleotides are TGTGCCATCAGTGAGTTCACCGGCGGGGGGAATTCACCCCTCCACTTT.

V usage is TRBV4-1 and J usage is TRBJ1-5; the D gene is possibly TRBD1 (6 bases). V lost 3 bases and J 2 bases, leaving 11 bases between the germline ends. The germline CDR1 and CDR2 sequences are MGHRA and YSYEKL. The CDR3 totals 15 residues. CDR3 in DNA: TGCGCCAGCAGCCACTCAGGGGTGGGCAATCAGCCCCAGCATTTT. Translating gives CASSHSGVGNQPQHF.

This sequence joins TRBV7-9 and TRBJ1-2; D call uncertain. Between the trimmed V and J ends, which lost 8 bases and 3 bases, there was a span of 16 bases. CDR3 length: 14 residues. CDR1 and CDR2 (germline): SEHNR, FQNEAQ (reference sequence). The CDR3 bases are TGTGCCAGCGATGCAGTGGCGGGCTACTATGGCTACACCTTC. Its protein product is CASDAVAGYYGYTF.

In DNA, the CDR3 is TGTGCCAGCAGCTTAGTACAGCCAACTAATGAAAAACTGTTTTTT. Translating it yields CASSLVQPTNEKLFF. The chain employs TRBV7-9 and TRBJ1-4; D is unresolved. The germline V and J ends were trimmed by 1 base and 0 bases, with 6 bases remaining between them. Germline loops: CDR1 SEHNR, CDR2 FQNEAQ (reference sequence). This CDR3 contains 15 residues. Looking up the rest from reference TRBV7-9 and TRBJ1-4 gives the full variable domain: DTGVSQNPRHKITKRGQNVTFRCDPISEHNRLYWYRQTLGQGPEFLTYFQNEAQLEKSRLLSDRFSAERPKGSFSTLEIQRTEQGDSAMYLCASSLVQPTNEKLFFGSGTQLSVL.

The chain is built from TRBV6-6 and TRBJ2-7, with 7 bases identical to TRBD1. CDR1 MNHNY and CDR2 SVGAGI come from the germline V gene (reference sequence). The junction had 11 bases not matched to a gene; V was cut back by 5 bases and J by 7 bases. This CDR3 region has 14 residues. CDR3 bases: TGTGCCAGCAGTGACAGGGACACCCCCAAGGAGCAGTACTTC. It encodes CASSDRDTPKEQYF.

The chain recombines TRBV5-1 with TRBJ2-7; 8 bases fit TRBD1. Germline values: CDR1 SGHRS, CDR2 YFSETQ. The CDR3 is made up of 16 amino acids. The J segment lost 0 bases and the V segment lost 6 bases, leaving 11 bases of the junction unmatched. The CDR3 sequence: CASNPGRTGSSYEQYF. CDR3 nucleotide sequence: TGCGCCAGCAATCCCGGCCGGACAGGGAGCTCCTACGAGCAGTACTTC. The full variable domain, with the rest looked up from reference TRBV5-1 and TRBJ2-7, is KAGVTQTPRYLIKTRGQQVTLSCSPISGHRSVSWYQQTPGQGLQFLFEYFSETQRNKGNFPGRFSGRQFSNSRSEMNVSTLELGDSALYLCASNPGRTGSSYEQYFGPGTRLTVT.

This clone was detected once. The J gene is TRBJ1-3, the V gene TRBV7-2; TRBD1 matches 10 bases. CDR3 size: 16 residues. In germline, CDR1 is SGHTA, CDR2 FQGNSA. V was clipped by 0 bases and J by 4 bases; unmatched bases: 3. CDR3 sequence (DNA): TGTGCCAGCAGCTTAGCGACAGGGGGCAAAGGAAACACCATATATTTT. Its protein product is CASSLATGGKGNTIYF.

To note about this clone: The same CDR3 also results from other DNA sequences found in this sample. The chain combines TRBV6-5 with TRBJ1-1; 8 bases align to TRBD1. CDR1 is MNHEY, CDR2 SVGAGI, per germline. The CDR3 has 14 residues. The J segment lost 3 bases and the V segment lost 6 bases, leaving 6 bases of the junction unmatched. CDR3: CASSYRGGDTEAFF. DNA of the CDR3: TGTGCCAGCAGCTACAGGGGGGGAGACACTGAAGCTTTCTTT.

V usage is TRBV5-8 and J usage is TRBJ1-5; 7 nucleotides match TRBD1. The CDR3 extends over 10 amino acids. V gave up 4 bases and J gave up 14 bases; unmatched junction bases: 3. Germline values: CDR1 SGHTS, CDR2 YDEGEE. CDR3 nucleotide sequence: TGTGCCAGCAGCCCGGACAGGAAGCATTTT. This translates into CASSPDRKHF.

The rearrangement joins TRBV7-9 to TRBJ2-3, with D uncertain. The CDR3 spans 14 residues. With 8 bases removed from V and 2 bases from J, the gap between germline ends came to 14 bases. The germline V gene encodes CDR1 SEHNR and CDR2 FQNEAQ (reference sequence). The CDR3 loop reads CASHSDLATDTQYF. CDR3 coding DNA: TGTGCCAGCCACTCGGATTTAGCCACAGATACGCAGTATTTT.

As concerns this clone: One junction end disagrees with the germline gene, perhaps due to a read error. CDR3 in amino acids: CASSGQGKDTQYF. CDR3 in DNA: TGTGCTAGCAGCGGACAGGGGAAAGATACGCAGTATTTT. V gene TRBV7-7 combines with J gene TRBJ2-3; 9 bases are a match to TRBD1. This CDR3 is 13 amino acids long. The germline CDR1 and CDR2 sequences are SSHAT and FNYEAQ (reference sequence).

The chain recombines TRBV2 with TRBJ2-2, with D uncertain. Per the germline V gene, CDR1 is SNHLY and CDR2 is FYNNEI. Trimming stripped 3 bases from V and 8 bases from J, with 4 bases between. The CDR3 sequence is 11 residues long. CDR3: CASSDNGELFF. CDR3 nucleotides: TGTGCCAGCAGTGACAATGGGGAGCTGTTTTTT.

Comments on this clone: The identical CDR3 is also encoded by other nucleotide sequences in the sample. The J gene is TRBJ2-3, the V gene TRBV18, with 9 bases that match TRBD1. The V and J ends lost 3 bases and 2 bases, in that order; junction bases with no gene match: 3. This CDR3 has 15 residues. Germline lookup yields CDR1 KGHSH and CDR2 LQKENI. Written as DNA, the CDR3 is TGTGCCAGCTCACCCGGACAGGGGCCCACAGATACGCAGTATTTT. It encodes CASSPGQGPTDTQYF.

V usage is TRBV2 and J usage is TRBJ1-2; unclear D gene. This CDR3 region has 12 residues. Trimming removed 7 bases at V and 1 base at J, with 7 bases between. Germline V CDR1 and CDR2: SNHLY, FYNNEI. For the CDR3, the DNA is TGTGCCAGCAAGGAGGGTAACTATGGCTACACCTTC. This gives the protein CASKEGNYGYTF.

Turning to this clone: Within the sample, other DNA sequences also encode this same CDR3. The chain links TRBV5-1 to TRBJ1-2, with 8 positions matching TRBD1. From germline, CDR1 is SGHRS and CDR2 YFSETQ. This CDR3 comprises 15 residues. The V and J ends lost 0 bases and 2 bases, in that order; junction bases with no gene match: 3. The CDR3 nucleotides read TGCGCCAGCAGCTTGGAGGGACAGGTGAACTATGGCTACACCTTC. This codes for CASSLEGQVNYGYTF.

The chain uses TRBV7-2 and TRBJ2-7; 9 bases map to TRBD2. Germline trimming cut 6 bases from V and 4 bases from J; bases unmatched to any gene: 10. Germline CDR1 SGHTA, CDR2 FQGNSA. The CDR3 totals 15 residues. The CDR3 protein is CASREAGGPGYEQYF. The CDR3 DNA reads TGTGCCAGCAGAGAGGCGGGGGGGCCAGGTTACGAGCAGTACTTC.

The chain recombines TRBV28 with TRBJ1-4; no definite D call. Deletions cut 4 bases from V and 8 bases from J, with 8 bases between. There are 12 residues in the CDR3. Germline assignment: CDR1 MDHEN and CDR2 SYDVKM. The CDR3 loop is CASSSLREKLFF. The CDR3 DNA follows: TGTGCCAGCAGTTCTCTTAGGGAAAAACTGTTTTTT.

About this clone itself: This sample includes further DNA sequences coding for the same CDR3. The chain links TRBV6-4 to TRBJ2-2; D is unclear. Germline V CDR1 and CDR2: MRHNA, SNTAGT. V was pared by 0 bases and J by 5 bases, with 7 bases between. There are 14 residues in the CDR3. The CDR3 here is CASSDSGGTGELFF. In DNA form, the CDR3 reads TGTGCCAGCAGTGACTCCGGTGGAACCGGGGAGCTGTTTTTT.

In the case of this clone: Distinct nucleotide sequences in the sample also encode this CDR3. This chain links TRBV29-1 with TRBJ1-1, with D perhaps matching TRBD1 (6 bases). The CDR3 extends over 12 amino acids. Germline loops: CDR1 SQVTM, CDR2 ANQGSEA. V was clipped by 7 bases and J by 0 bases, with 9 bases between them. The CDR3 DNA sequence: TGCAGCGGTGGACAGATGAACACTGAAGCTTTCTTT. Protein product: CSGGQMNTEAFF.

This chain joins TRBV6-1 and TRBJ1-2; TRBD1 is a possible D gene (5 bases). V was shortened by 3 bases and J by 0 bases, with 11 bases between the two germline ends. CDR3 length: 15 residues. Germline values: CDR1 MNHNS, CDR2 SASEGT. As DNA, the CDR3 is TGTGCCAGCAGTGACCGGGACCGTGCTAACTATGGCTACACCTTC. It codes for CASSDRDRANYGYTF.